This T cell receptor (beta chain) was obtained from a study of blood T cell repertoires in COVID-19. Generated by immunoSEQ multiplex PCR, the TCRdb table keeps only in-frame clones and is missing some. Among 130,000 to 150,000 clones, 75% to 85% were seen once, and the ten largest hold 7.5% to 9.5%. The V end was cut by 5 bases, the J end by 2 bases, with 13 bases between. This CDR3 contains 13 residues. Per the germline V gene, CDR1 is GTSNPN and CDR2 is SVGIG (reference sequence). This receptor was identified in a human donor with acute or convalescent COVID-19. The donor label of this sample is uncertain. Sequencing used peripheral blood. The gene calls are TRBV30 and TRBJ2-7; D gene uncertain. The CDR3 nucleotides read TGTGCCTGGTCCTTGGGCCTCACCTACGAGCAGTACGTC. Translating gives CAWSLGLTYEQYV.